A selection of T cell receptor beta chains follows, all from one sample in a study of blood T cell repertoires in COVID-19. Clones were read by immunoSEQ multiplex PCR, and TCRdb kept only the in-frame ones, dropping some. The sample has 250,000 or so clones, around 90% seen once. The sequencing input was peripheral blood. Receptor source: a man older than 75 with acute or convalescent COVID-19. Each CDR3 is given with its conserved first and last residue. A D gene is named only where the DNA matches it firmly. Clone size is stated in some rows and not others, as once, few, many or a class when expanded.

size,D,J,V,CDR3,DNA
-,TRBD1,TRBJ1-1,TRBV19,CASSIDRRTGDLNTEAFF,TGTGCCAGTAGTATAGATCGGAGGACAGGGGACTTGAACACTGAAGCTTTCTTT
once,TRBD1,TRBJ1-2,TRBV28,CASTSPSTGGYGYTF,TGTGCCAGCACGTCCCCCTCGACAGGGGGCTATGGCTACACCTTC
-,TRBD1,TRBJ1-5,TRBV6-1,CASSEQGAGQPQHF,TGTGCCAGCAGTGAACAGGGGGCGGGTCAGCCCCAGCATTTT
-,TRBD2,TRBJ2-3,TRBV6-6,CASSSQTSGTQYF,TGTGCCAGCAGTTCTCAGACTAGCGGTACGCAGTATTTT
-,-,TRBJ1-1,TRBV4-3,CASSQVVAVTEAFF,TGCGCCAGCAGCCAAGTGGTTGCGGTCACTGAAGCTTTCTTT
-,-,TRBJ1-6,TRBV19,CASSIDHTGNNSPLHF,TGTGCCAGTAGTATAGATCACACAGGAAACAATTCACCCCTCCACTTT
-,TRBD1,TRBJ1-4,TRBV11-2,CASSLIGGREKLFF,TGTGCCAGCAGCTTAATAGGGGGCAGGGAAAAACTGTTTTTT
-,-,TRBJ2-7,TRBV6-1,CASSEGWAGVGYEQYF,TGTGCCAGCAGTGAAGGTTGGGCAGGGGTCGGCTACGAGCAGTACTTC
-,-,TRBJ2-1,TRBV9,CASSVHRDTVNEQFF,TGTGCCAGCAGCGTCCACCGGGACACCGTCAATGAGCAGTTCTTC
once,-,TRBJ1-5,TRBV7-8,CASSLGDRINQPQHF,TGTGCCAGCAGCTTAGGTGACAGGATCAATCAGCCCCAGCATTTT
-,-,TRBJ1-6,TRBV5-1,CASSPAFGQGYNSPLHF,TGCGCCAGCAGCCCGGCTTTTGGCCAGGGGTATAATTCACCCCTCCACTTT
-,TRBD1,TRBJ2-5,TRBV7-8,CASSQSRDRGRETQYF,TGTGCCAGCAGCCAATCCCGGGACAGGGGGCGAGAGACCCAGTACTTC
-,-,TRBJ1-1,TRBV19,CASSIQGSRDTEAFF,TGTGCCAGTAGTATACAAGGGTCCAGGGACACTGAAGCTTTCTTT
-,TRBD1,TRBJ1-1,TRBV18,CASSPPGTGVVAFF,TGTGCCAGCTCACCACCCGGGACAGGGGTCGTAGCTTTCTTT
-,TRBD2,TRBJ2-3,TRBV6-4,CASSRLAADTQYF,TGTGCCAGCAGTCGACTAGCGGCAGATACGCAGTATTTT
few,-,TRBJ2-7,TRBV5-1,CASSLGGQANEQYF,TGCGCCAGCAGCTTGGGGGGGCAGGCTAACGAGCAGTACTTC
-,-,TRBJ1-1,TRBV11-2,CASSPPGALNTEAFF,TGTGCCAGCAGCCCGCCAGGGGCCCTGAACACTGAAGCTTTCTTT
-,-,TRBJ1-6,TRBV14,CASSPGFNSPLHF,TGTGCCAGCAGCCCCGGGTTCAATTCACCCCTCCACTTT
-,-,TRBJ2-7,TRBV18,CASSPISWGQIYEQYF,TGTGCCAGCTCACCTATTAGTTGGGGGCAAATCTACGAGCAGTACTTC
-,TRBD1,TRBJ1-2,TRBV7-3,CASSSYRGGGYTF,TGTGCCAGCAGCTCATACAGGGGAGGTGGCTACACCTTC
-,-,TRBJ2-1,TRBV6-5,CASSKLGSEQFF,TGTGCCAGCAGCAAACTAGGATCTGAGCAGTTCTTC
-,TRBD1,TRBJ1-2,TRBV29-1,CSVSTGNYGYTF,TGCAGCGTTTCGACAGGGAACTATGGCTACACCTTC
-,TRBD1,TRBJ1-5,TRBV6-2/TRBV6-3,CASSYLGTANQPQHF,TGTGCCAGCAGTTACCTCGGGACAGCGAATCAGCCCCAGCATTTT
-,-,TRBJ1-2,TRBV18,CASSSGQTLYGYTF,TGTGCCAGCTCTTCAGGACAAACCCTCTATGGCTACACCTTC
-,-,TRBJ1-5,TRBV9,CASSVGPGGNQPQHF,TGTGCCAGCAGCGTAGGGCCGGGAGGCAATCAGCCCCAGCATTTT
-,-,TRBJ1-2,TRBV19,CASSTTGLYGYTF,TGTGCCAGTAGTACGACGGGACTCTATGGCTACACCTTC
-,-,TRBJ2-1,TRBV6-5,CASSYLQGRVNEQFF,TGTGCCAGCAGTTACCTACAGGGCAGGGTAAATGAGCAGTTCTTC
-,-,TRBJ2-3,TRBV5-6,CASTLGRRDTQYF,TGTGCCAGCACCTTGGGGAGGCGGGATACGCAGTATTTT
-,-,TRBJ2-2,TRBV7-2,CASSYQGGTGELFF,TGTGCCAGCAGCTATCAAGGCGGGACCGGGGAGCTGTTTTTT
-,TRBD1,TRBJ2-1,TRBV25-1,CASSVLGGTGYNEQFF,TGTGCCAGCAGTGTACTGGGAGGGACAGGGTACAATGAGCAGTTCTTC
-,-,TRBJ2-2,TRBV5-1,CASSLWRTDTTGELFF,TGCGCCAGCAGCTTGTGGAGGACAGACACAACCGGGGAGCTGTTTTTT
-,-,TRBJ1-1,TRBV18,CASSPAIRTEAFF,TGTGCCAGCTCACCGGCGATCAGGACTGAAGCTTTCTTT
-,-,TRBJ1-1,TRBV6-5,CASRLEPGGNTEAFF,TGTGCCAGCAGATTAGAACCCGGAGGGAACACTGAAGCTTTCTTT
-,-,TRBJ2-4,TRBV28,CASTQGGAKNIQYF,TGTGCCAGCACCCAGGGAGGAGCCAAAAACATTCAGTACTTC
-,-,TRBJ2-7,TRBV12-3/TRBV12-4,CATRGSGHYEQYF,TGTGCCACCCGTGGTAGCGGACACTACGAGCAGTACTTC
-,TRBD2,TRBJ2-5,TRBV28,CASWTSGRETQYF,TGTGCCAGTTGGACTAGCGGAAGGGAGACCCAGTACTTC
-,TRBD1,TRBJ1-1,TRBV5-1,CASSLDFGQGEAFF,TGCGCCAGCAGCTTGGATTTTGGACAGGGAGAAGCTTTCTTT
-,TRBD1,TRBJ1-4,TRBV7-2,CASSPATGGNEKLFF,TGTGCCAGCAGCCCCGCGACAGGGGGGAATGAAAAACTGTTTTTT
-,-,TRBJ1-1,TRBV20-1,CSASPNLNTEAFF,TGCAGTGCTAGTCCAAACTTGAACACTGAAGCTTTCTTT
-,TRBD2,TRBJ2-7,TRBV7-9,CASSLVGLGASYEQYF,TGTGCCAGCAGCTTAGTAGGACTAGGGGCCTCCTACGAGCAGTACTTC
-,TRBD2,TRBJ2-7,TRBV6-6,CASSSSGPYEQYF,TGTGCCAGCAGTTCTAGCGGGCCTTACGAGCAGTACTTC
-,TRBD1,TRBJ2-1,TRBV5-1,CASSLAGGTEQFF,TGCGCCAGCAGCTTGGCAGGGGGAACTGAGCAGTTCTTC
-,-,TRBJ2-2,TRBV6-2/TRBV6-3,CASSRRVVGFGELFF,TGTGCCAGCAGTCGCAGGGTCGTTGGGTTCGGGGAGCTGTTTTTT
-,TRBD1,TRBJ2-2,TRBV5-5,CASSLPLTGDLTGELFF,TGTGCCAGCAGCTTGCCCTTGACAGGGGACCTGACCGGGGAGCTGTTTTTT
-,-,TRBJ1-3,TRBV19,CASSISRTAISGNTIYF,TGTGCCAGTAGTATTTCTAGGACAGCCATATCTGGAAACACCATATATTTT
-,TRBD1,TRBJ1-6,TRBV9,CASSVGTGINSPLHF,TGTGCCAGCAGCGTAGGGACAGGAATTAATTCACCCCTCCACTTT
few,TRBD1,TRBJ2-7,TRBV11-3,CASSTGGNYEQYF,TGTGCCAGCAGCACAGGGGGCAACTACGAGCAGTACTTC
-,TRBD1,TRBJ2-1,TRBV6-5,CASRTNRGNEQFF,TGTGCCAGCAGAACAAACAGGGGGAATGAGCAGTTCTTC
-,TRBD1,TRBJ2-7,TRBV11-2,CASSPQTGGYEQYF,TGTGCCAGCAGCCCACAGACAGGGGGCTACGAGCAGTACTTC
-,-,TRBJ2-3,TRBV27,CASSLSNREIDTQYF,TGTGCCAGCAGTTTATCGAATAGGGAGATAGATACGCAGTATTTT
-,-,TRBJ2-1,TRBV19,CASSTQLTRADYNEQFF,TGTGCCAGTAGTACCCAACTAACTAGGGCCGACTACAATGAGCAGTTCTTC
once,TRBD1,TRBJ1-2,TRBV29-1,CSVEDRGTGSHGYTF,TGCAGCGTTGAAGATCGGGGGACAGGGTCTCATGGCTACACCTTC
-,TRBD2,TRBJ2-1,TRBV6-5,CASSYSGLAVNEQFF,TGTGCCAGCAGTTACTCGGGACTAGCGGTCAATGAGCAGTTCTTC